Following are 16 T cell receptor beta chains from one sample sequenced in a study of blood T cell repertoires in COVID-19. The data were produced by immunoSEQ multiplex PCR, yet TCRdb's version contains in-frame clones alone and is incomplete. Of about 69,000 clones in the sample, around 87% were seen once. Sequencing input: peripheral blood. The receptor source for this set is a man aged 45-65 years with acute or convalescent COVID-19.

This rearrangement joins TRBV4-3 to TRBJ2-5; D unclear. The CDR3 contains 13 residues. The V end was cut by 0 bases, the J end by 1 base, with 3 bases between. CDR1 and CDR2 from the germline V gene are LGHNA and YSLEER. The CDR3, as DNA: TGCGCCAGCAGCCAAGATCGCCAAGAGACCCAGTACTTC. It translates to CASSQDRQETQYF.

The chain couples TRBV5-4 to TRBJ1-2; 12 nucleotides align to TRBD1. Germline V gene sequence: CDR1 SGHNT, CDR2 YYREEE (reference sequence). V lost 0 bases, J lost 4 bases, and 7 bases stayed unmatched. This CDR3 is 17 amino acids long. The CDR3 nucleotides are TGTGCCAGCAGCTTGGACCAGGGACAGGGGGCAGGCTATGGCTACACCTTC. It yields the protein CASSLDQGQGAGYGYTF.

There are a few counts of this clone. V and J are TRBV18 and TRBJ2-1, with 7 bases aligning to TRBD1. Trimming at V came to 3 bases and at J to 8 bases, leaving 4 bases not matched to a gene. The CDR3 is 13 residues long. The V gene's germline CDR1 is KGHSH and CDR2 LQKENI. In DNA form, the CDR3 reads TGTGCCAGCTCACCGAGACAGGGTGATGAGCAGTTCTTC. It codes for CASSPRQGDEQFF.

This clone was counted once. This sequence joins TRBV29-1 and TRBJ1-1; 8 nucleotides match TRBD1. After removal of 4 bases from V and 0 bases from J, the junction contained 7 bases not matched to a gene. The CDR3 covers 15 residues. Germline CDR1 SQVTM, CDR2 ANQGSEA. CDR3 in DNA: TGCAGCGTTGGCAGGGGGCGTTCCATGAACACTGAAGCTTTCTTT. It specifies CSVGRGRSMNTEAFF.

The V and J genes are TRBV24-1 and TRBJ1-2; possible D gene TRBD1, 6 bases. CDR3 size: 13 residues. CDR1 and CDR2 from the germline V gene are KGHDR and SFDVKD. V gave up 5 bases and J gave up 7 bases, with 13 bases separating them. CDR3 coding DNA: TGTGCCACCAGTGCACAGGGAAGTGGTGGCTACACCTTC. The encoded protein is CATSAQGSGGYTF.

The chain recombines TRBV5-1 with TRBJ2-3, with 11 bases fitting TRBD2. CDR3 length: 18 amino acids. Germline lookup yields CDR1 SGHRS and CDR2 YFSETQ. Losses at the gene ends were 3 bases for V and 2 bases for J; bases not matched to a gene: 11. DNA for the CDR3: TGCGCCAGCAGCTCGGGACTAGCGGAGGAAGCGCACACAGATACGCAGTATTTT. Its protein is CASSSGLAEEAHTDTQYF. Looking up the rest from reference TRBV5-1 and TRBJ2-3 gives the full variable domain: KAGVTQTPRYLIKTRGQQVTLSCSPISGHRSVSWYQQTPGQGLQFLFEYFSETQRNKGNFPGRFSGRQFSNSRSEMNVSTLELGDSALYLCASSSGLAEEAHTDTQYFGPGTRLTVL.

This clone has a handful of counts. The chain joins TRBV7-2 to TRBJ2-7; D remains unclear. V was pared by 3 bases and J by 6 bases, with 12 bases between. In germline, CDR1 is SGHTA, CDR2 FQGNSA. CDR3 length equals 13 residues. Here the CDR3 reads CASSFKVEVEQYF. The CDR3 nucleotides are TGTGCCAGCAGCTTCAAGGTAGAGGTCGAGCAGTACTTC.

The chain is built from TRBV7-2 and TRBJ1-2; TRBD1 aligns across 7 bases. CDR1 is SGHTA, CDR2 FQGNSA, per germline. The trim removed 2 bases at V and 3 bases at J, leaving 6 bases unmatched. The CDR3 contains 15 residues. The CDR3 spells CASSLQEGADYGYTF. The DNA for the CDR3 is TGTGCCAGCAGCTTACAAGAGGGGGCGGACTATGGCTACACCTTC.

The V call is TRBV21-1, the J call TRBJ1-1; the table's D gene call, TRBD1, was not cross checked with the DNA. TRBV21-1 is noted as a pseudogene. CDR3 length: 16 residues. CDR3 coding DNA: TGTGCCAGCAGCAAATTGGGGACAGGGGGCAAGAATGAAGCTTTCTTT. Translating gives CASSKLGTGGKNEAFF.

The chain couples TRBV5-1 to TRBJ2-3, with TRBD2 matching over 9 bases. The CDR3 length is 19 residues. In germline, CDR1 is SGHRS, CDR2 YFSETQ. Germline trimming cut 1 base from V and 6 bases from J; bases unmatched to any gene: 18. This CDR3 is CASSLLSPGGRAMADTQYF. The CDR3 DNA follows: TGCGCCAGCAGCTTGTTAAGCCCGGGCGGGAGGGCCATGGCGGATACGCAGTATTTT.

The chain has TRBV19 and TRBJ2-5, with TRBD2 as a possible D gene (6 bases). The CDR3 consists of 17 residues. The germline V gene has CDR1 LNHDA and CDR2 SQIVND (reference sequence). V was trimmed by 6 bases and J by 2 bases, leaving 22 bases between them. This CDR3 reads CASSHRGYPAVQETQYF. Written as DNA, the CDR3 is TGTGCCAGTAGCCATCGGGGGTACCCCGCGGTACAAGAGACCCAGTACTTC.

V gene TRBV7-2 combines with J gene TRBJ2-3; possible D gene TRBD1, 6 bases. Per the germline V gene, CDR1 is SGHTA and CDR2 is FQGNSA. CDR3 length: 16 amino acids. Trimming left V 1 base short and J 4 bases short, with 15 bases between. CDR3 nucleotide sequence: TGTGCCAGCAGCTTAGGGACAATGGGGGCCGCAGATACGCAGTATTTT. It encodes CASSLGTMGAADTQYF.

The CDR3 loop is CASTGRTGNHYGYTF. Here the CDR3 DNA reads TGTGCCAGTACCGGACGGACAGGCAACCACTATGGCTACACCTTC. V is TRBV19 and J is TRBJ1-2; 7 nucleotides agree with TRBD1. V gave up 7 bases and J gave up 3 bases; unmatched junction bases: 11. Looked up from germline, CDR1 is LNHDA and CDR2 is SQIVND (reference sequence). CDR3 size: 15 residues.

This clone was counted once. The rearrangement joins TRBV4-2 to TRBJ2-1, with 8 bases aligning to TRBD2. Germline V gives CDR1 LGHNA, CDR2 YNFKEQ. This CDR3 contains 14 residues. V lost 8 bases, J lost 2 bases, and 5 bases stayed unmatched. The CDR3 here is CASREGGPYNEQFF. As DNA, the CDR3 is TGTGCCAGCCGGGAGGGCGGACCCTACAATGAGCAGTTCTTC.

The chain has TRBV18 and TRBJ1-3; D remains unclear. Germline V CDR1 and CDR2: KGHSH, LQKENI. Trimming removed 2 bases at V and 4 bases at J, with 12 bases between. The CDR3 is made up of 15 amino acids. In DNA, the CDR3 is TGTGCCAGCTCACCATGGGAGGGATCCGGAAACACCATATATTTT. This sequence encodes CASSPWEGSGNTIYF.

This chain uses TRBV27 with TRBJ2-5, with a tentative D call TRBD2 (6 bases). The CDR3 sequence is 15 residues long. Between the trimmed V and J ends, which lost 3 bases and 5 bases, there was a span of 16 bases. In germline, CDR1 is MNHEY, CDR2 SMNVEV (reference sequence). The CDR3 nucleotides read TGTGCCAGCAGTTTGGAGGGGCGGTCTAGGGAGACCCAGTACTTC. It is translated as CASSLEGRSRETQYF.